The source of this T cell receptor (beta chain) is a study of CD8 T cell repertoires and HIV-1 epitope variants. In the study overall: An uncultured baseline aliquot held 1M T cells.

Using immunoSEQ multiplex PCR, the repertoire was profiled, and TCRdb retains in-frame clones only, with some absent. The sample shows 1,500 to 2,000 clones, around 70% of them seen only once. The CDR3 contains 12 residues. Germline V lookup: CDR1 LNHDA, CDR2 SQIVND (reference sequence). Between the trimmed V and J ends, which lost 3 bases and 7 bases, there was a span of 7 bases. On this clone itself: Its target is unknown.

This chain connects TRBV19 to TRBJ1-3, with D uncertain. The TCR originated in a male donor with HIV. The sample comprised cultured CD8+ T cells derived from PBMCs. CDR3 protein: CASSISGNTIYF. CDR3 nucleotides: TGTGCCAGTAGTATCTCCGGGAACACCATATATTTT.